These T cell receptor beta chains were read from a single sample in a study of cytomegalovirus exposure and HLA in healthy donors. Generated by immunoSEQ multiplex PCR, the TCRdb table keeps only in-frame clones and is missing some. The sample carries over 150,000 clones, roughly 90% recorded once. Material: PBMCs. All receptors come from a girl in the first two years of life in good health and CMV-seronegative. The CDR3 runs from the conserved cysteine through the conserved F or W. D genes are given only for firm matches. Clone size, where shown, is once, few, many, or a class for clones that have expanded.

j_call v_call clone_size d_call cdr3_nt cdr3_aa
TRBJ2-2 TRBV10-3 . . TGTGCCAGTCACAGGGAGCACACCGGGGAGCTGTTTTTT CASHREHTGELFF
TRBJ1-5 TRBV7-2 . . TGTGCCAGCAGCTTAGCGTTAGGGGGTGGGATGGGGCCCCAGCATTTT CASSLALGGGMGPQHF
TRBJ1-3 TRBV7-7 . TRBD1 TGTGCTAGCAGCCTCACAGGGGTTGGCCGAAACACCATATATTTT CASSLTGVGRNTIYF
TRBJ1-5 TRBV4-1 . . TGCGCCAGCAGCCCTCAGGTCGTCGGGGGGCGATCCTACAATCAGCCCCAGCATTTT CASSPQVVGGRSYNQPQHF
TRBJ2-7 TRBV27 . . TGTGCCAGCAGTTTCTTAGGACAGTCCTACGAGCAGTACTTC CASSFLGQSYEQYF
TRBJ2-1 TRBV7-2 . . TGTGCCAGCACCCGAAGCGCCTTCTCCTACAATGAGCAGTTCTTC CASTRSAFSYNEQFF
TRBJ2-7 TRBV9 . TRBD2 TGTGCCAGCAGCGCGGGACTAGCCTACGAGCAGTACTTC CASSAGLAYEQYF
TRBJ1-2 TRBV19 . . TGTGCCAGTAGTATAGATGTTTGGCAGGCGAAGTTCTATGGCTACACCTTC CASSIDVWQAKFYGYTF
TRBJ2-5 TRBV6-1 . TRBD2 TGTGCCAGCAGGAGCCTAGCGGGAGGGGGGGAGACCCAGTACTTC CASRSLAGGGETQYF
TRBJ2-7 TRBV4-2 . TRBD2 TGTGCCAGCAGCCCCGGGGGAGGGCGGCGCGAGCAGTACTTC CASSPGGGRREQYF
TRBJ2-7 TRBV7-9 . TRBD1 TGTGCCAGCAGCGACGGGGACAGCTCCTACGAGCAGTACTTC CASSDGDSSYEQYF
TRBJ2-3 TRBV4-2 . . TGTGCCAGCAGCCAATGGTGGGGGGGCACAGATACGCAGTATTTT CASSQWWGGTDTQYF
TRBJ2-3 TRBV2 . TRBD2 TGTGCCAGCAGCTCTCACCCCGGGACTAGGGGTAGAAGCACAGATACGCAGTATTTT CASSSHPGTRGRSTDTQYF
TRBJ2-6 TRBV21-1 . . TGTGCCAGCAGCCCCATAGCCACCCGGCAGCCTATTACTTATCTCTCTGGGGCCAACGTCCTGACTTTC CASSPIATRQPITYLSGANVLTF
TRBJ2-3 TRBV27 . TRBD2 TGTGCCAGCAGTTTCGGCTGGCGGGGGGGACCAGATACGCAGTATTTT CASSFGWRGGPDTQYF
TRBJ2-7 TRBV2 . . TGTGCCAGCAGGAGACAGTCTATGAGCTCCTACGAGCAGTACTTC CASRRQSMSSYEQYF
TRBJ2-7 TRBV5-4 . TRBD2 TGTGCCAGCAGCTTGAGGGGGACTAGCGTTCTCTACGAGCAGTACTTC CASSLRGTSVLYEQYF
TRBJ2-3 TRBV5-1 . . TGCGCCAGCAGCTTACCTACACCGTTTACAGTAGATACGCAGTATTTT CASSLPTPFTVDTQYF
TRBJ1-1 TRBV18 . . TGTGCCAGCTCACCACAGGGAGGCACTGAAGCTTTCTTT CASSPQGGTEAFF
TRBJ1-1 TRBV2 . . TGTGCCTGCCGGGGGGGGCGGAACACTGAAGCTTTCTTT CACRGGRNTEAFF
TRBJ1-1 TRBV9 . . TGTGCCAGCACGGCCGGGTTGGGGAACACTGAAGCTTTCTTT CASTAGLGNTEAFF
TRBJ2-3 TRBV7-9 . . TGTGCCAGCTTCCCACCGGAGAGGGGGGGCCGGACAGATACGCAGTATTTT CASFPPERGGRTDTQYF
TRBJ1-1 TRBV9 . . TGTGCCAGCAGCCCCCTGGGGGAGGGGATCACTGAAGCTTTCTTT CASSPLGEGITEAFF
TRBJ1-2 TRBV7-2 . . TGTGCCAGCAGCCGCGGAGGGGGGGATGGTGGCTACACCTTC CASSRGGGDGGYTF
TRBJ2-5 TRBV27 . TRBD1 TGTGCCAGCAGTTCCACAGGGGGCACTGAGACCCAGTACTTC CASSSTGGTETQYF
TRBJ2-1 TRBV9 . TRBD1 TGTGCCAGCAGCGTAGAGGGGGCTACCTACAATGAGCAGTTCTTC CASSVEGATYNEQFF
TRBJ1-1 TRBV5-1 once TRBD1 TGCGCCAGCAGCCCGGGACAGGGGAACACTGAAGCTTTCTTT CASSPGQGNTEAFF
TRBJ1-2 TRBV5-4 . . TGTGCCAGCAGCTTGGGTGCTTCCGGGAACTATGGCTACACCTTC CASSLGASGNYGYTF
TRBJ1-4 TRBV4-1 . . TGCGCCAGCAGCCAAGCGCGCAGGGTAGGAGAAAAACTGTTTTTT CASSQARRVGEKLFF
TRBJ1-5 TRBV25-1 . . TGTGCCAGCAGTGTGTCGTCCAATCAGCCCCAGCATTTT CASSVSSNQPQHF
TRBJ1-6 TRBV4-3 . . TGCGCCAGCAGCCCTGGGCTGGGGGCGGACTCACCCCTCCACTTT CASSPGLGADSPLHF
TRBJ2-5 TRBV7-9 . . TGTGCCAGCAGCTTAGCGGACAGCCCAGAGACCCAGTACTTC CASSLADSPETQYF
TRBJ2-7 TRBV4-1 . . TGCGCCAGCAGCCTGACACTCCCGAGCGAGCAGTACTTC CASSLTLPSEQYF
TRBJ1-3 TRBV7-9 . TRBD1 TGTGCCAGCAGCTTATGGGTCGGTAGGACAGGCCATGGAAACACCATATATTTT CASSLWVGRTGHGNTIYF
TRBJ2-6 TRBV25-1 . . TGTGCCAGCAGTCAAAAGGGGGGGGCTGGGGCCAACGTCCTGACTTTC CASSQKGGAGANVLTF
TRBJ2-3 TRBV4-2 few TRBD2 TGTGCCAGCAGCCAAGGATGGGGACTAGCGGGAGACACAGATACGCAGTATTTT CASSQGWGLAGDTDTQYF
TRBJ2-5 TRBV11-2 . TRBD2 TGTGCCAGCAGCTACATAGCGGGTATGCTCCAAGAGACCCAGTACTTC CASSYIAGMLQETQYF
TRBJ2-1 TRBV9 . . TGTGCCAGCAGCCCTAGGGACTCCGGTTACAATGAGCAGTTCTTC CASSPRDSGYNEQFF
TRBJ2-1 TRBV5-1 . . TGCGCCAGCAATGGGGGCAGTTCCTACAATGAGCAGTTCTTC CASNGGSSYNEQFF
TRBJ1-3 TRBV6-5 . TRBD1 TGTGCCAGCAGTTACTCTCCGGGACAGGGTAGAAACACCATATATTTT CASSYSPGQGRNTIYF
TRBJ2-7 TRBV18 once TRBD2 TGTGCCAGCTCACCGCCACTAGCGGGGGGGGTCGGTAAAAGCGAGCAGTACTTC CASSPPLAGGVGKSEQYF
TRBJ1-1 TRBV19 . . TGTGCCAGTAGAACATCTACAGGGCTGAACACTGAAGCTTTCTTT CASRTSTGLNTEAFF
TRBJ2-7 TRBV7-8 once . TGTGCCAGCAGCTCCAGTGATAAAGCGACTGGGGGGGCCATATACGAGCAGTACTTC CASSSSDKATGGAIYEQYF
TRBJ2-1 TRBV11-2 . TRBD2 TGTGCCAGCAGCCCCCGACTAGCGGGAGGGAGCTCCTACAATGAGCAGTTCTTC CASSPRLAGGSSYNEQFF
TRBJ2-6 TRBV2 . . TGTGCCAGCAGCGACACAGGGTCTGGGGCCAACGTCCTGACTTTC CASSDTGSGANVLTF
TRBJ2-1 TRBV9 . TRBD2 TGTGCCAGCAGCGAGGGACTAGCGGAGTACAATGAGCAGTTCTTC CASSEGLAEYNEQFF
TRBJ1-1 TRBV30 . . TGTGCCTGGAGTGTGGGTAGCCGCACTGAAGCTTTCTTT CAWSVGSRTEAFF
TRBJ1-2 TRBV27 . . TGTGCCAGCAGTCCACGGACAGCTGGAGGTGGCTACACCTTC CASSPRTAGGGYTF
TRBJ1-2 TRBV7-9 . . TGTTCCAGCAGCTTATGGCCCGGGTCAGGGGATACAGCCTATGGCTACACCTTC CSSSLWPGSGDTAYGYTF
TRBJ2-7 TRBV10-3 . TRBD1 TGTGCCATCAAGCCAGGGGGCTACGAGCAGTACTTC CAIKPGGYEQYF
TRBJ2-7 TRBV5-1 few TRBD1 TGCGCCAGCAGCTACCGGACAGGGGGCATCGACGAGCAGTACTTC CASSYRTGGIDEQYF
TRBJ2-1 TRBV5-6 . TRBD2 TGTGCCAGCAGCGGAGCTAGCGGGGTTTACAATGAGCAGTTCTTC CASSGASGVYNEQFF